This T cell receptor (beta chain) was sequenced for a study of identical twins. Findings and caveats of the study: Beta out-of-frame twin sharing showed a weaker excess.

Between the trimmed V and J ends, which lost 5 bases and 6 bases, there was a span of 13 bases. The CDR3 totals 13 residues. One entry per CDR3 protein results from TCRdb running MiXCR on the 5' RACE reads. Of 1.5 million to 2 million distinct CDR3 sequences detected, 32% appear once; the ten largest clones hold about 0.27%. Worth noting for this clonotype: Antigen specificity is unknown.

Everyone who donated was a healthy Caucasian. Material: cord blood. V and J are TRBV12-3 or TRBV12-4 and TRBJ1-2; TRBD1 might be the D (6 bases). The receptor was isolated from a newborn girl in good health. As DNA, the CDR3 is TGTGCCAGCAGTAACCGGGGGCAGGATGGCTACACCTTC. This codes for CASSNRGQDGYTF.